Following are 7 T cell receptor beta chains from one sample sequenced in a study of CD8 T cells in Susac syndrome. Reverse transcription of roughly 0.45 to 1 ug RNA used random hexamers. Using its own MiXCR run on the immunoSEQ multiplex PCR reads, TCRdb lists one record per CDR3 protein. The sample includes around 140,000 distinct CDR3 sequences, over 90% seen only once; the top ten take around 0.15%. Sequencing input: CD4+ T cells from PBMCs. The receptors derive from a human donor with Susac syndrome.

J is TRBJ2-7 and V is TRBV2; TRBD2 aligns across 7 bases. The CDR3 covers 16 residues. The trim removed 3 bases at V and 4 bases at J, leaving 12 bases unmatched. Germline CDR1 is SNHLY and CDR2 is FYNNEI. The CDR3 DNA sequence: TGTGCCAGCAGTGATCACGCTGGCCAGGGAGGGTACGAGCAGTACTTC. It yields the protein CASSDHAGQGGYEQYF.

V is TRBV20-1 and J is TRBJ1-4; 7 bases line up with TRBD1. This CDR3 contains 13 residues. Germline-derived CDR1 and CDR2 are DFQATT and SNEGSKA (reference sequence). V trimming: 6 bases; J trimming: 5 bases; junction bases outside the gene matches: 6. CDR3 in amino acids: CSALQGQNEKLFF. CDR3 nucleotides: TGCAGTGCGCTACAGGGGCAGAATGAAAAACTGTTTTTT.

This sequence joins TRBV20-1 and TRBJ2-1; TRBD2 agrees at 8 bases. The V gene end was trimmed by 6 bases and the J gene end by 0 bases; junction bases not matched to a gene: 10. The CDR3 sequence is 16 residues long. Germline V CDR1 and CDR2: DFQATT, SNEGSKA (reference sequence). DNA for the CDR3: TGCAGTGCATACTCGACTAGCGCGAGCTCCTACAATGAGCAGTTCTTC. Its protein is CSAYSTSASSYNEQFF.

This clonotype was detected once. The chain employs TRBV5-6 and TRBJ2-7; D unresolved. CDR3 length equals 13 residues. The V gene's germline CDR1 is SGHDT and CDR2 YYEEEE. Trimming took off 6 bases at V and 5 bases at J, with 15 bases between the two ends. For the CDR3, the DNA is TGTGCCAGCAACGCCGGGCCTAGGGACGAGCAGTACTTC. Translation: CASNAGPRDEQYF.

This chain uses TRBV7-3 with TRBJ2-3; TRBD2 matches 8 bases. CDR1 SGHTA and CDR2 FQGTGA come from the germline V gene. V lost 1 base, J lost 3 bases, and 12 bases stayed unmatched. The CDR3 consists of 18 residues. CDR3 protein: CASSLKSVVTGGTDTQYF. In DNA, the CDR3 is TGTGCCAGCAGCTTAAAGTCTGTCGTGACGGGGGGGACAGATACGCAGTATTTT. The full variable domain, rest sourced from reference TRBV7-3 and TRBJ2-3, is GAGVSQTPSNKVTEKGKYVELRCDPISGHTALYWYRQSLGQGPEFLIYFQGTGAADDSGLPNDRFFAVRPEGSVSTLKIQRTERGDSAVYLCASSLKSVVTGGTDTQYFGPGTRLTVL.

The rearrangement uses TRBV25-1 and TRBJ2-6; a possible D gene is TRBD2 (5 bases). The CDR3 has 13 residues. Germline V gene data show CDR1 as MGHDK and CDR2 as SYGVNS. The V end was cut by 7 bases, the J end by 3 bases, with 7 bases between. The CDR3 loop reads CASNGGGANVLTF. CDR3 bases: TGTGCCAGCAACGGAGGTGGGGCCAACGTCCTGACTTTC.

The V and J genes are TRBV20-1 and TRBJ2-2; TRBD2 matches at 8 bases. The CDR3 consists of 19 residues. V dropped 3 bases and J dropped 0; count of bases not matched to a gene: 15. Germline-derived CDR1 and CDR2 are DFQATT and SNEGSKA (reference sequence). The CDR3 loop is CSASVLREGRESNTGELFF. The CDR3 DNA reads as TGCAGTGCTAGTGTTTTACGGGAGGGCCGCGAGTCGAACACCGGGGAGCTGTTTTTT.